The clone carrying this T cell receptor gamma chain has a handful of counts. Its matching antigen is unknown. The same CDR3 can be traced to other DNA sequences in this sample. RNA was extracted from the cells and then reverse transcribed. Pooled V-gene forward primers with one constant-region reverse primer generated the CDR3 amplicons by multiplex PCR. TCRdb re-called clones from the multiplex PCR reads via CATT. There are over 25,000 gamma-chain clones in the sample; about 18% occur only once, and 1.8% lies in the top ten. This sample is drawn from a study of Vδ1+ human thymocytes. Overall study findings and caveats: Thymic TRG and TRD repertoires appeared highly polyclonal, with Gaussian CDR3 length distributions.

The CDR3 runs to 15 residues. The germline gives CDR1 EGSTGY, CDR2 YDSYTSSV. V shed 0 bases and J 0 bases; nucleotides not matched to a gene: 5. Sorted Vdelta1+ thymocytes were roughly 97% to 99.6% pure. This TCR derives from a boy under two years old who had congenital heart surgery. The specimen was Vdelta1+ gamma-delta thymocytes from the thymus. Specified subset: FACS-sorted CD3+ TCRalphabeta- TCRVdelta1+ TCRVdelta2- thymocytes. V is TRGV4 and J is TRGJ1 or TRGJ2. CDR3 nucleotides: TGTGCCACCTGGGATGGGCGCGGGAATTATTATAAGAAACTCTTT. This sequence encodes CATWDGRGNYYKKLF.